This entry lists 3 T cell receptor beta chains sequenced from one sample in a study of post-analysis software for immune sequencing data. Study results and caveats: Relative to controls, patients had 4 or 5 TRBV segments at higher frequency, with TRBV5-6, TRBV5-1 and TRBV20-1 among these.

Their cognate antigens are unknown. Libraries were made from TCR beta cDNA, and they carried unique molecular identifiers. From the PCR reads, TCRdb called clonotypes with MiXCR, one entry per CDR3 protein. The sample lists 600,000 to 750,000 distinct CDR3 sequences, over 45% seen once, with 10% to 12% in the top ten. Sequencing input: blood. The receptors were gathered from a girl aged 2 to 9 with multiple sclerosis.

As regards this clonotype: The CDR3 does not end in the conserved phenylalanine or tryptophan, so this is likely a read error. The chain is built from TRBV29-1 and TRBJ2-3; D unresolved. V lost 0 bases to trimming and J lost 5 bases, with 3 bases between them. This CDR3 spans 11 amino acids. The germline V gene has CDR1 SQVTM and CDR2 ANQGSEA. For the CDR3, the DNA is TGCAGCGTTGAAGAAGGAGATACGCAGTATTTG. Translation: CSVEEGDTQYL.

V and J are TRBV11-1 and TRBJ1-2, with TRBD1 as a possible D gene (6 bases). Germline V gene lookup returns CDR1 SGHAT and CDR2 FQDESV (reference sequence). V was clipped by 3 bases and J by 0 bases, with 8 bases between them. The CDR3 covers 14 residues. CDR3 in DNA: TGTGCCAGCAGCTTCCGGACAGCTAACTATGGCTACACCTTC. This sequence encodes CASSFRTANYGYTF.

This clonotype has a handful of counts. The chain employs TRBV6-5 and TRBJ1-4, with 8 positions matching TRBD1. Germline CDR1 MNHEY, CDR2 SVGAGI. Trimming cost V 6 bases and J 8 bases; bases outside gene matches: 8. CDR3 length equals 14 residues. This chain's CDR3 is CASSFLRTGEKLFF. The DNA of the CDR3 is TGTGCCAGCAGCTTCCTACGGACAGGGGAAAAACTGTTTTTT.